The 13 T cell receptor beta chains reported below all come from one sample, sequenced in a study of T-cell reconstitution after alpha-beta-depleted transplantation in children. The TCRbeta library was prepared with unique molecular identifiers. From the PCR reads, TCRdb called clonotypes with MiXCR, one entry per CDR3 protein. The sample contains some 110,000 distinct CDR3 sequences, approximately 10% of which appear only once. Material: PBMCs, obtained before TCRalphabeta/CD19-depleted stem cell transplant. The origin of the receptors is a boy aged 2-9 years with acute lymphoblastic leukemia, due to receive a stem cell transplant.

This clonotype was found a few times. The gene calls are TRBV27 and TRBJ1-2, with no clear D. The CDR3 sequence is 12 residues long. V dropped 3 bases and J dropped 8 bases, with 10 bases sitting between them. Germline values: CDR1 MNHEY, CDR2 SMNVEV (reference sequence). CDR3 DNA: TGTGCCAGCAGTTTCTATACGGGAGGCTACACCTTC. Protein: CASSFYTGGYTF.

This clonotype turned up a few times. The chain couples TRBV18 to TRBJ2-7, with TRBD1 as a possible D gene (6 bases). V dropped 6 bases and J dropped 0 bases, with 12 bases sitting between them. Germline V gene lookup returns CDR1 KGHSH and CDR2 LQKENI. The CDR3 is 14 residues long. CDR3 sequence: CASSGTSSSYEQYF. DNA for the CDR3: TGTGCCAGCTCTGGGACATCTAGCTCCTACGAGCAGTACTTC.

The sample holds many counts of this clonotype. This rearrangement joins TRBV5-5 to TRBJ2-2; D uncertain. V lost 2 bases to trimming and J lost 4 bases, with 12 bases between them. Per germline, CDR1 SGHKS and CDR2 YYEKEE (reference sequence). The CDR3 has 15 residues. The CDR3 DNA reads as TGTGCCAGCAGCTTCCTGGGGATGAGCACCGGGGAGCTGTTTTTT. Encoded protein: CASSFLGMSTGELFF.

This clonotype was found a few times. The chain employs TRBV7-9 and TRBJ1-1, with D uncertain. Germline V gene sequence: CDR1 SEHNR, CDR2 FQNEAQ (reference sequence). This CDR3 is built from 14 residues. Trimming took off 1 base at V and 0 bases at J, with 6 bases between the two ends. CDR3 bases: TGTGCCAGCAGCTTAGAGACGATGAACACTGAAGCTTTCTTT. Its translation is CASSLETMNTEAFF.

V and J are TRBV11-2 and TRBJ2-2; TRBD2 matches 9 bases. With V trimmed by 6 bases and J by 3 bases, 14 bases remained unmatched. This CDR3 is built from 18 residues. From germline, CDR1 is SGHAT and CDR2 FQNNGV. In nucleotides, the CDR3 is TGTGCCAGCAGGGGGCAAACGGCGGGAGGGCCGCACACCGGGGAGCTGTTTTTT. Translated: CASRGQTAGGPHTGELFF.

This clonotype was counted a few times. The V and J genes are TRBV5-6 and TRBJ1-2; perhaps TRBD1 as D (5 bases). Trimming pared 2 bases from V and 7 bases from J, leaving 6 bases between. The CDR3 covers 11 residues. Germline V gene data show CDR1 as SGHDT and CDR2 as YYEEEE. The CDR3 nucleotides read TGTGCCAGCAGCTTCAGGGTTGGCTACACCTTC. Protein: CASSFRVGYTF.

This clonotype was counted a few times. The chain employs TRBV20-1 and TRBJ2-1, with D maybe TRBD2 (6 bases). CDR1 and CDR2 from the germline V gene are DFQATT and SNEGSKA (reference sequence). Trimming removed 6 bases from V and 5 bases from J, with 11 bases in between. The CDR3 length is 12 residues. The CDR3 is CSAGTLNNEQFF. The CDR3 DNA follows: TGCAGTGCCGGGACTCTTAACAATGAGCAGTTCTTC.

The chain employs TRBV12-3 or TRBV12-4 and TRBJ2-7; D unclear. Trimming took off 6 bases at V and 1 base at J, with 10 bases between the two ends. The CDR3 sequence is 13 residues long. CDR3 sequence: CASRRTDSYEQYF. The CDR3 coding sequence is TGTGCCAGCAGACGCACAGATTCCTACGAGCAGTACTTC.

This clonotype was seen repeatedly, ten times or more. DNA for the CDR3: TGTGCCAGCAGCTTAAAAAGTGGGACAGCCCTTGAGCAGTTCTTC. This gives the protein CASSLKSGTALEQFF. The rearrangement joins TRBV7-8 to TRBJ2-1; TRBD1 matches 7 bases. CDR3 length equals 15 residues. Germline CDR1 and CDR2: SGHVS and FQNEAQ. J was trimmed by 9 bases and V by 2 bases; bases with no gene match: 10.

This clonotype was seen many times. CDR3 coding DNA: TGTGCCAGCAGTTTGGTGGGACTAGAGTCGGATACGCAGTATTTT. Its translation: CASSLVGLESDTQYF. The chain joins TRBV27 to TRBJ2-3; 8 positions agree with TRBD2. The V gene end was trimmed by 3 bases and the J gene end by 6 bases; junction bases not matched to a gene: 8. Germline V gene lookup returns CDR1 MNHEY and CDR2 SMNVEV (reference sequence). The CDR3 covers 15 residues.

J is TRBJ1-5 and V is TRBV4-2; perhaps TRBD1 as D (6 bases). CDR1 is LGHNA, CDR2 YNFKEQ, per germline. The V end lost 4 bases, the J end lost 3 bases, and 13 bases lay between the germline ends. This CDR3 comprises 15 residues. The CDR3 is CASSPSGASNQPQHF. As DNA, the CDR3 is TGTGCCAGCAGCCCCTCAGGGGCATCCAATCAGCCCCAGCATTTT.

This clonotype was recorded many times. This rearrangement joins TRBV14 to TRBJ2-7; D is uncertain. Germline CDR1 and CDR2: SGHDN and FVKESK. V was clipped by 0 bases and J by 2 bases, with 5 bases between them. CDR3 length: 13 amino acids. CDR3 coding DNA: TGTGCCAGCAGCCAAGAAGTCCCCTACGAGCAGTACTTC. Its protein product is CASSQEVPYEQYF.

J is TRBJ2-1 and V is TRBV5-1; a possible D gene is TRBD2 (6 bases). This CDR3 has 15 amino acids. V gave up 2 bases and J gave up 8 bases, with 17 bases separating them. The germline gives CDR1 SGHRS, CDR2 YFSETQ. CDR3 bases: TGCGCCAGCAGCTTCGCGGGGACTGAGAGGCATGAGCAGTTCTTC. It codes for CASSFAGTERHEQFF.